A single sample is the source of the 32 T cell receptor beta chains below, sequenced in a study of cytomegalovirus exposure and HLA in healthy donors. With 60 Vbeta and 13 Jbeta primers, the PCR was carried out. Measured with immunoSEQ multiplex PCR; TCRdb has only the in-frame clones, and not every one. The sample holds fewer than 90,000 clones, approximately 78% seen once. The specimen was PBMCs. The receptors originated from a human donor in good health.

This clone showed up just once. The chain employs TRBV4-1 and TRBJ2-3, with D perhaps matching TRBD1 (5 bases). The CDR3 is made up of 15 amino acids. Deletions cut 0 bases from V and 6 bases from J, with 13 bases between. The germline gives CDR1 MGHRA, CDR2 YSYEKL. The CDR3 DNA is TGCGCCAGCAGCCAAGAGGGGCAGATGGATGATACGCAGTATTTT. Translation: CASSQEGQMDDTQYF.

The CDR3 protein is CASSPTPLDRADTQYF. The CDR3 nucleotides are TGCGCCAGCAGCCCCACCCCCCTGGACAGGGCAGATACGCAGTATTTT. J is TRBJ2-3 and V is TRBV5-1, with 8 bases identical to TRBD1. Germline V CDR1 and CDR2: SGHRS, YFSETQ. The CDR3 spans 16 residues. With V trimmed by 4 bases and J by 4 bases, 11 bases remained unmatched.

In nucleotides, the CDR3 is TGTGCCAGCAGCTTGGGGCGGGAGACCCAGTACTTC. It yields the protein CASSLGRETQYF. The genes are TRBV7-2 and TRBJ2-5, with a tentative D call TRBD1 (5 bases). Germline V lookup: CDR1 SGHTA, CDR2 FQGNSA. V was clipped by 3 bases and J by 5 bases, with 7 bases between them. The CDR3 has 12 amino acids.

V gene TRBV5-5 combines with J gene TRBJ2-7, with D tentatively TRBD1 (6 bases). Trimming removed 6 bases from V and 1 base from J, with 14 bases in between. Germline-derived CDR1 and CDR2 are SGHKS and YYEKEE (reference sequence). The CDR3 consists of 14 residues. In DNA, the CDR3 is TGTGCCAGCAACTCAGGGGTTAGGTCCTACGAGCAGTACTTC. Translation: CASNSGVRSYEQYF.

V usage is TRBV11-1 and J usage is TRBJ1-5; 9 bases fit TRBD1. V dropped 6 bases and J dropped 6; count of bases not matched to a gene: 9. The CDR3 runs to 15 residues. Germline V gene data show CDR1 as SGHAT and CDR2 as FQDESV (reference sequence). As DNA, the CDR3 is TGTGCCAGCAGGAAGGGACAGGGAGGATTTCAGCCCCAGCATTTT. It encodes CASRKGQGGFQPQHF.

This chain uses TRBV7-9 with TRBJ2-7; maybe TRBD2 (6 bases). Trimming took 5 bases from V and 0 from J, leaving 26 bases between them. Germline values: CDR1 SEHNR, CDR2 FQNEAQ (reference sequence). The CDR3 length is 19 residues. The CDR3 DNA reads TGTGCCAGCAGCCCCCAGGCCCCATCCCTAGCGCCTAGCTCCTACGAGCAGTACTTC. The encoded protein is CASSPQAPSLAPSSYEQYF. Variable domain in full (rest from reference TRBV7-9 and TRBJ2-7): DTGVSQNPRHKITKRGQNVTFRCDPISEHNRLYWYRQTLGQGPEFLTYFQNEAQLEKSRLLSDRFSAERPKGSFSTLEIQRTEQGDSAMYLCASSPQAPSLAPSSYEQYFGPGTRLTVT.

This chain links TRBV7-2 with TRBJ2-1; 14 bases agree with TRBD2. The CDR3 loop spans 17 amino acids. The V gene's germline CDR1 is SGHTA and CDR2 FQGNSA. The trim removed 1 base at V and 3 bases at J, leaving 2 bases unmatched. Here the CDR3 reads CASSLGTSGGFYNEQFF. The CDR3 nucleotides read TGTGCCAGCAGCTTAGGGACTAGCGGGGGGTTCTACAATGAGCAGTTCTTC.

The chain employs TRBV5-1 and TRBJ2-3; a possible D gene is TRBD2 (5 bases). The CDR3 is 16 amino acids. V lost 2 bases, J lost 2 bases, and 15 bases lay in between. Germline loops: CDR1 SGHRS, CDR2 YFSETQ. Here the CDR3 DNA reads TGCGCCAGCAGCTTCGAGGGTCGCCAAAACACAGATACGCAGTATTTT. Encoded protein: CASSFEGRQNTDTQYF.

V is TRBV5-1 and J is TRBJ2-5; 10 nucleotides align to TRBD1. The CDR3 loop spans 15 amino acids. Germline values: CDR1 SGHRS, CDR2 YFSETQ. The trim removed 4 bases at V and 6 bases at J, leaving 9 bases unmatched. In DNA form, the CDR3 reads TGCGCCAGCAGCCCCGACAGGGGGCTAGGGAAGACCCAGTACTTC. This codes for CASSPDRGLGKTQYF. Looking up the rest from reference TRBV5-1 and TRBJ2-5 gives the full variable domain: KAGVTQTPRYLIKTRGQQVTLSCSPISGHRSVSWYQQTPGQGLQFLFEYFSETQRNKGNFPGRFSGRQFSNSRSEMNVSTLELGDSALYLCASSPDRGLGKTQYFGPGTRLLVL.

This clone was seen more than once but under ten times. The chain uses TRBV7-2 and TRBJ1-3; 9 bases align to TRBD1. The ends lost 4 bases at V and 0 bases at J; junction bases unmatched: 4. Germline CDR1 SGHTA, CDR2 FQGNSA. This CDR3 comprises 16 residues. CDR3: CASSSTGGFSGNTIYF. For the CDR3, the DNA is TGTGCCAGCAGCTCAACAGGGGGCTTCTCTGGAAACACCATATATTTT.

The chain employs TRBV30 and TRBJ1-5, with D possibly TRBD1 on 6 matching bases. Germline CDR1 reads GTSNPN; CDR2 reads SVGIG (reference sequence). The CDR3 sequence is 14 residues long. Trimming pared 0 bases from V and 3 bases from J, leaving 9 bases between. CDR3 amino acids: CAWSVDRYNQPQHF. The DNA of the CDR3 is TGTGCCTGGAGTGTAGACAGGTACAATCAGCCCCAGCATTTT.

The chain combines TRBV6-1 with TRBJ1-4; TRBD1 is a possible D gene (5 bases). The CDR3 sequence is 14 residues long. V gave up 5 bases and J gave up 5 bases, with 12 bases separating them. The V gene's germline CDR1 is MNHNS and CDR2 SASEGT. CDR3 protein: CASSPARGNEKLFF. In DNA form, the CDR3 reads TGTGCCAGCAGTCCCGCTCGGGGGAATGAAAAACTGTTTTTT.

The chain's CDR3 is CASSDQGDEQFF. As DNA, the CDR3 is TGTGCCAGCAGTGATCAGGGGGATGAGCAGTTCTTC. This chain links TRBV2 with TRBJ2-1; TRBD1 matches at 7 bases. With 3 bases clipped from V and 8 bases from J, the junction kept 1 base outside the gene matches. This CDR3 has 12 amino acids. Germline V lookup: CDR1 SNHLY, CDR2 FYNNEI.

This clone was picked up one time. This CDR3 reads CASSNPGSGNTIYF. The CDR3 DNA reads as TGCGCCAGCAGCAACCCCGGCTCTGGAAACACCATATATTTT. The chain recombines TRBV5-1 with TRBJ1-3, with no clear D. V was shortened by 4 bases and J by 0 bases, with 8 bases between the two germline ends. CDR1 and CDR2 from the germline V gene are SGHRS and YFSETQ. The CDR3 consists of 14 residues.

This clone was picked up a small number of times. This chain uses TRBV19 with TRBJ2-2, with 8 nucleotides matching TRBD1. Germline V CDR1 and CDR2: LNHDA, SQIVND (reference sequence). This CDR3 is 16 amino acids long. J lost 4 bases, V lost 3 bases, and 7 bases had no gene match. The CDR3 protein is CASSIPQGVATGELFF. The CDR3 DNA is TGTGCCAGTAGTATCCCACAGGGGGTAGCCACCGGGGAGCTGTTTTTT.

This clone was counted a few times. The gene calls are TRBV18 and TRBJ2-1, with D perhaps matching TRBD2 (7 bases). The ends were cut back, 4 bases at V and 5 bases at J, with 18 bases in the middle. Germline CDR1 reads KGHSH; CDR2 reads LQKENI. The CDR3 totals 16 residues. CDR3 in DNA: TGTGCCAGCTCACTCCCGAGGGGGACTACCAACAATGAGCAGTTCTTC. It is translated as CASSLPRGTTNNEQFF.

The chain has TRBV7-2 and TRBJ2-3; maybe TRBD1 (6 bases). The V and J ends lost 5 bases and 7 bases respectively, with 16 bases between them. The CDR3 runs to 14 residues. Germline-derived CDR1 and CDR2 are SGHTA and FQGNSA. The CDR3 region is CASSPATGSNTQYF. CDR3 nucleotide sequence: TGTGCCAGCAGCCCCGCTACAGGGTCAAATACGCAGTATTTT.

The chain combines TRBV5-5 with TRBJ2-5; D call uncertain. The V and J ends lost 2 bases and 4 bases respectively, with 12 bases between them. Germline V gene data show CDR1 as SGHKS and CDR2 as YYEKEE (reference sequence). This CDR3 contains 14 residues. In DNA, the CDR3 is TGTGCCAGCAGCTTCGCGGTAGACTCAGAGACCCAGTACTTC. It yields the protein CASSFAVDSETQYF.

The chain couples TRBV10-3 to TRBJ1-4, with D possibly matching TRBD1 (5 bases). V lost 2 bases and J 2 bases, leaving 24 bases between the germline ends. Germline-derived CDR1 and CDR2 are ENHRY and SYGVKD. The CDR3 consists of 20 residues. The CDR3 bases are TGTGCCATCAGTGAGCGTTCAGGGAGCGGGGTTCCGTGGACTAATGAAAAACTGTTTTTT. As protein: CAISERSGSGVPWTNEKLFF.

The V call is TRBV6-1, the J call TRBJ1-3; 7 nucleotides match TRBD1. CDR1 is MNHNS and CDR2 is SASEGT in the germline V gene. CDR3 length: 15 residues. V shed 6 bases and J 0 bases; nucleotides not matched to a gene: 5. CDR3 sequence: CASSPQGISGNTIYF. CDR3 DNA sequence: TGTGCCAGCAGCCCACAGGGGATCTCTGGAAACACCATATATTTT.

This clone was detected only once. This sequence joins TRBV7-8 and TRBJ2-1; the match to TRBD2 covers 9 bases. The J segment lost 4 bases and the V segment lost 1 base, leaving 2 bases of the junction unmatched. Germline values: CDR1 SGHVS, CDR2 FQNEAQ. The CDR3 length is 15 residues. Here the CDR3 reads CASSLVTSGYNEQFF. CDR3 nucleotides: TGTGCCAGCAGCTTAGTGACTAGCGGTTACAATGAGCAGTTCTTC.

The CDR3 spells CASTAGIPPYEQYF. For the CDR3, the DNA is TGTGCCAGTACGGCGGGTATCCCCCCCTACGAGCAGTACTTC. The chain combines TRBV19 with TRBJ2-5; a possible D gene is TRBD2 (5 bases). Gene TRBJ2-7 matches the end of the DNA better, so the J call may be wrong. The CDR3 sequence is 14 residues long. CDR1 and CDR2 (germline): LNHDA, SQIVND (reference sequence).

V is TRBV5-1 and J is TRBJ2-7; the match to TRBD1 covers 9 bases. V shed 0 bases and J 4 bases; nucleotides not matched to a gene: 2. CDR1 and CDR2 (germline): SGHRS, YFSETQ. This CDR3 comprises 14 residues. The CDR3 here is CASSLEGTGYEQYF. The CDR3 DNA sequence: TGCGCCAGCAGCTTGGAGGGGACAGGGTACGAGCAGTACTTC.

The chain uses TRBV9 and TRBJ2-7, with 9 bases aligning to TRBD1. Germline V CDR1 and CDR2: SGDLS, YYNGEE. The trim removed 4 bases at V and 5 bases at J, leaving 7 bases unmatched. This CDR3 is built from 14 residues. CDR3 bases: TGTGCCAGCAGCTCCGGGACAGGGACCCACGAGCAGTACTTC. Its translation: CASSSGTGTHEQYF.

The chain joins TRBV5-1 to TRBJ2-1, with 11 bases fitting TRBD2. This CDR3 contains 16 residues. Germline assignment: CDR1 SGHRS and CDR2 YFSETQ. After removal of 3 bases from V and 3 bases from J, the junction contained 5 bases not matched to a gene. The CDR3 region has the DNA TGCGCCAGCAGCTGGGGACTAGCGGCGCTCTACAATGAGCAGTTCTTC. Amino acids: CASSWGLAALYNEQFF.

J is TRBJ2-5 and V is TRBV30; 7 bases match TRBD1. Germline trimming cut 4 bases from V and 5 bases from J; bases unmatched to any gene: 1. CDR1 is GTSNPN and CDR2 is SVGIG in the germline V gene (reference sequence). The CDR3 sequence is 11 residues long. The DNA of the CDR3 is TGTGCCTGGACGACAGGGGAGACCCAGTACTTC. Protein product: CAWTTGETQYF.

This chain connects TRBV27 to TRBJ1-2; D might be TRBD1 (6 bases). Trimming took off 2 bases at V and 8 bases at J, with 15 bases between the two ends. Per germline, CDR1 MNHEY and CDR2 SMNVEV (reference sequence). There are 14 residues in the CDR3. Here the CDR3 DNA reads TGTGCCAGCAGTTTAGGCTGGGGGCCTGGAGGCTACACCTTC. Amino acids: CASSLGWGPGGYTF.

V and J are TRBV29-1 and TRBJ2-7; perhaps TRBD1 as D (6 bases). The germline V and J ends were trimmed by 3 bases and 1 base, with 13 bases remaining between them. The CDR3 has 14 residues. The germline V gene encodes CDR1 SQVTM and CDR2 ANQGSEA. CDR3 in amino acids: CSVEDPGESYEQYF. The CDR3 DNA sequence: TGCAGCGTTGAGGATCCAGGGGAGTCCTACGAGCAGTACTTC.

There are a few counts of this clone. The chain couples TRBV9 to TRBJ2-5; 7 bases agree with TRBD1. The CDR3 covers 14 residues. J lost 2 bases, V lost 7 bases, and 8 bases had no gene match. Per germline, CDR1 SGDLS and CDR2 YYNGEE. In DNA, the CDR3 is TGTGCCAGCGACCCTACAGGGGTACAAGAGACCCAGTACTTC. It encodes CASDPTGVQETQYF.

V usage is TRBV6-1 and J usage is TRBJ2-5; 10 bases match TRBD2. CDR1 and CDR2 from the germline V gene are MNHNS and SASEGT. The CDR3 runs 15 residues. The ends lost 7 bases at V and 2 bases at J; junction bases unmatched: 7. CDR3 DNA sequence: TGTGCCAGCACGAAACTAGCGGGGAATCAAGAGACCCAGTACTTC. Protein sequence: CASTKLAGNQETQYF.

The chain employs TRBV5-4 and TRBJ2-7; possible D gene TRBD1, 5 bases. The germline CDR1 and CDR2 sequences are SGHNT and YYREEE (reference sequence). V shed 3 bases and J shed 4 bases, with 14 bases lying between them. This CDR3 has 14 residues. CDR3 sequence reads: CASSSTAMGYEQYF. CDR3 sequence (DNA): TGTGCCAGCAGCTCGACAGCCATGGGATACGAGCAGTACTTC.

This chain uses TRBV7-3 with TRBJ2-1, with a possible D match to TRBD2 (5 bases). CDR3 length: 15 residues. The V end was cut by 4 bases, the J end by 6 bases, with 16 bases between. The germline gives CDR1 SGHTA, CDR2 FQGTGA. The DNA for the CDR3 is TGTGCCAGCAGCTCAGACCCCCAGCGGACCAATGAGCAGTTCTTC. This gives the protein CASSSDPQRTNEQFF.